Below are 30 T cell receptor beta chains sequenced from a single sample in a study of spatial heterogeneity in lung cancer (dated by TCRdb to about 2019). The sample's time point label, decoded: sample taken at primary tumor resection. For TCR sequencing, whole RNA was extracted from tumor and nontumor lung tissue, or from cryopreserved PBMC samples, and no cell sorting was done. The library relied on 5' RACE. The run used a NextSeq 500. TCRdb applied fastp at Q25 and MiXCR to the public reads, then kept only in-frame beta chains. Rows are unified per CDR3 protein, each entry keeping the most common DNA and genes. A total of 30,000 to 45,000 distinct CDR3 sequences appear in this sample, roughly 8% of them only once. The ten biggest clones cover roughly 28% of the sample. Here the sequenced sample was PBMCs, taken at surgery. Receptors originate from a male donor with early-stage non-small cell lung cancer.

This chain connects TRBV13 to TRBJ2-7; D is undetermined. The CDR3 runs to 12 residues. Germline CDR1 reads PRHDT; CDR2 reads FYEKMQ (reference sequence). The V and J ends lost 5 bases and 4 bases respectively, with 9 bases between them. The CDR3 DNA reads TGTGCCAGCAGCCAAGGAACGTACGAGCAGTACTTC. Protein sequence: CASSQGTYEQYF.

There are many counts of this clonotype. V and J are TRBV25-1 and TRBJ1-4; D call uncertain. Germline CDR1 MGHDK, CDR2 SYGVNS. The CDR3 sequence is 14 residues long. Trimming removed 5 bases at V and 0 bases at J, with 7 bases between. The CDR3 bases are TGTGCCAGCAGTCCAAGGGCAACTAATGAAAAACTGTTTTTT. Translation: CASSPRATNEKLFF.

This clonotype was seen repeatedly, ten times or more. V and J are TRBV7-3 and TRBJ2-3, with TRBD1 identical over 7 bases. The CDR3 sequence is 14 residues long. CDR1 SGHTA and CDR2 FQGTGA come from the germline V gene. The trim removed 5 bases at V and 2 bases at J, leaving 4 bases unmatched. In DNA form, the CDR3 reads TGTGCCAGCAGCCCACAGGGGACCACAGATACGCAGTATTTT. This encodes CASSPQGTTDTQYF.

This sequence joins TRBV12-3 or TRBV12-4 and TRBJ2-2; a weak D match, TRBD2 (7 bases). The CDR3 loop spans 16 amino acids. V was shortened by 5 bases and J by 0 bases, with 13 bases between the two germline ends. CDR3 protein: CASSDAGAPNTGELFF. The CDR3 nucleotides read TGTGCCAGCAGTGACGCGGGGGCTCCGAACACCGGGGAGCTGTTTTTT.

The genes are TRBV6-2 or TRBV6-3 and TRBJ1-1; D is unclear. Germline CDR1 and CDR2: MNHEY and SVGEGT. Trimming took off 0 bases at V and 0 bases at J, with 8 bases between the two ends. The length of the CDR3 is 15 residues. CDR3 nucleotide sequence: TGTGCCAGCAGTTACTCAGGACGGGTGAACACTGAAGCTTTCTTT. As protein: CASSYSGRVNTEAFF.

V usage is TRBV7-9 and J usage is TRBJ2-2, with 7 nucleotides matching TRBD1. The CDR3 is made up of 16 amino acids. From germline, CDR1 is SEHNR and CDR2 FQNEAQ (reference sequence). The V gene end was trimmed by 5 bases and the J gene end by 0 bases; junction bases not matched to a gene: 6. CDR3 region: CASSPEGTANTGELFF. CDR3 in DNA: TGTGCCAGCAGCCCAGAAGGGACAGCGAACACCGGGGAGCTGTTTTTT.

The chain employs TRBV2 and TRBJ2-2; 8 nucleotides match TRBD1. The germline gives CDR1 SNHLY, CDR2 FYNNEI. The CDR3 extends over 15 amino acids. V dropped 6 bases and J dropped 2; count of bases not matched to a gene: 5. CDR3 amino acids: CASRRDRLNTGELFF. In DNA, the CDR3 is TGTGCCAGCAGAAGGGACAGGCTAAACACCGGGGAGCTGTTTTTT.

The genes are TRBV6-1 and TRBJ1-1; the D gene is possibly TRBD1 (6 bases). The CDR3 length is 13 residues. CDR1 and CDR2 (germline): MNHNS, SASEGT. V lost 2 bases and J lost 5, with 9 bases in between. In nucleotides, the CDR3 is TGTGCCAGCAGTGAAAGTAGGGGGACTGAAGCTTTCTTT. As protein: CASSESRGTEAFF.

This clonotype was found many times. V gene TRBV6-1 combines with J gene TRBJ2-3, with a possible D match to TRBD1 (6 bases). The germline V gene has CDR1 MNHNS and CDR2 SASEGT. V dropped 6 bases and J dropped 1 base, with 17 bases sitting between them. CDR3 length: 16 residues. The CDR3 is CASSRTRTERTDTQYF. The CDR3 DNA follows: TGTGCCAGCAGCCGGACTCGGACAGAACGCACAGATACGCAGTATTTT.

This clonotype was found many times. The rearrangement uses TRBV2 and TRBJ2-2, with no clear D. V lost 8 bases, J lost 1 base, and 11 bases lay in between. The germline gives CDR1 SNHLY, CDR2 FYNNEI. There are 14 residues in the CDR3. The CDR3: CASLPRKNTGELFF. The DNA for the CDR3 is TGTGCCAGCTTACCTCGGAAGAACACCGGGGAGCTGTTTTTT.

As concerns this clonotype: The germline gene is not matched at one end of the junction; a read error may be the cause. This chain uses TRBV4-2 with TRBJ2-7; a weak D match, TRBD1 (5 bases). Germline CDR1 reads LGHNA; CDR2 reads YNFKEQ. This CDR3 spans 15 amino acids. As DNA, the CDR3 is TGTGTCAGCAGCCAAGAGCGCCAGGGCCCCTACGAGCAGTACTTC. Translation gives CVSSQERQGPYEQYF.

The rearrangement uses TRBV7-8 and TRBJ2-1; D might be TRBD1 (6 bases). There are 22 residues in the CDR3. Trimming stripped 1 base from V and 8 bases from J, with 36 bases between. Per the germline V gene, CDR1 is SGHVS and CDR2 is FQNEAQ. In DNA form, the CDR3 reads TGTGCCAGCAGCTTAGTTCCATGGGTCGGGGACAAGGTTTTGGTAGCCGGCTATGAGCAGTTCTTC. Translated, it gives CASSLVPWVGDKVLVAGYEQFF.

This clonotype was observed a few times. The CDR3: CASSHSGTGFGYTF. The CDR3 nucleotides read TGTGCCAGCAGCCACTCCGGGACAGGGTTTGGCTACACCTTC. This chain links TRBV3-1 with TRBJ1-2, with 9 bases identical to TRBD1. Looked up from germline, CDR1 is LGHDT and CDR2 is YNNKEL (reference sequence). With V trimmed by 3 bases and J by 7 bases, 6 bases remained unmatched. The CDR3 extends over 14 amino acids.

This chain links TRBV18 with TRBJ2-5, with 8 bases aligning to TRBD1. Germline V lookup: CDR1 KGHSH, CDR2 LQKENI. V was pared by 5 bases and J by 5 bases, with 7 bases of the junction left unmatched. This CDR3 contains 14 residues. DNA for the CDR3: TGTGCCAGCTCAGGAACGACAGGGGTTGAGACCCAGTACTTC. It is translated as CASSGTTGVETQYF. Supplemented by reference TRBV18 and TRBJ2-5, the full variable domain reads NAGVMQNPRHLVRRRGQEARLRCSPMKGHSHVYWYRQLPEEGLKFMVYLQKENIIDESGMPKERFSAEFPKEGPSILRIQQVVRGDSAAYFCASSGTTGVETQYFGPGTRLLVL.

V usage is TRBV2 and J usage is TRBJ2-3; unclear D gene. V was cut by 4 bases and J by 2 bases, with 4 bases left in between. CDR3 length equals 12 residues. Germline-derived CDR1 and CDR2 are SNHLY and FYNNEI. In nucleotides, the CDR3 is TGTGCCAGCAGTGTTACCACAGATACGCAGTATTTT. Amino acids: CASSVTTDTQYF.

In its sample, this clonotype was seen many times. V gene TRBV5-6 combines with J gene TRBJ1-2; the D is unclear. Germline CDR1 is SGHDT and CDR2 is YYEEEE. V gave up 0 bases and J gave up 4 bases, with 13 bases separating them. The CDR3 has 15 amino acids. The DNA of the CDR3 is TGTGCCAGCAGCTTGGCCTCCGTCCGGATCTATGGCTACACCTTC. Protein: CASSLASVRIYGYTF.

This chain connects TRBV24-1 to TRBJ1-1; no reliable D call. The CDR3 is 13 residues long. Trimming left V 4 bases short and J 2 bases short, with 7 bases between. Germline V gene data show CDR1 as KGHDR and CDR2 as SFDVKD. Here the CDR3 reads CATSDIGNTEAFF. Here the CDR3 DNA reads TGTGCCACCAGTGACATAGGAAACACTGAAGCTTTCTTT.

This chain joins TRBV20-1 and TRBJ1-2; perhaps TRBD1 as D (5 bases). Trimming shortened V by 3 bases and J by 1 base, and 12 bases separated the two germline ends. CDR1 and CDR2 from the germline V gene are DFQATT and SNEGSKA (reference sequence). CDR3 size: 14 residues. The CDR3 protein is CSARGDGSNYGYTF. CDR3 DNA: TGCAGTGCTAGGGGGGACGGTAGTAACTATGGCTACACCTTC.

The table lists this clonotype with many counts. The chain uses TRBV6-2 or TRBV6-3 and TRBJ1-2; D not certain. The germline gives CDR1 MNHEY, CDR2 SVGEGT. Trimming removed 7 bases from V and 3 bases from J, with 21 bases in between. The CDR3 sequence is 16 residues long. CDR3 sequence (DNA): TGTGCCAGCACCCCTTCTGGTCTGGGAAGTCACTATGGCTACACCTTC. Its translation: CASTPSGLGSHYGYTF.

Only a few counts were recorded for this clonotype. The rearrangement uses TRBV28 and TRBJ1-5; D perhaps matches TRBD1 (6 bases). V was pared by 8 bases and J by 2 bases, with 19 bases between. Germline V gene lookup returns CDR1 MDHEN and CDR2 SYDVKM. The CDR3 covers 16 residues. CDR3 sequence: CASGIVQGRGNQPQHF. CDR3 coding DNA: TGTGCCAGCGGGATCGTACAGGGAAGGGGCAATCAGCCCCAGCATTTT.

This clonotype was recorded at least ten times. The chain combines TRBV6-2 or TRBV6-3 with TRBJ2-3, with 9 bases aligning to TRBD2. With 7 bases clipped from V and 2 bases from J, the junction kept 13 bases outside the gene matches. The CDR3 is made up of 17 amino acids. CDR1 is MNHEY and CDR2 is SVGEGT in the germline V gene. The CDR3 DNA reads TGTGCCAGCACCCCCCGAGGGCTAGCGGGGCTCACAGATACGCAGTATTTT. Translated: CASTPRGLAGLTDTQYF.

This clonotype was recorded many times. V is TRBV12-3 or TRBV12-4 and J is TRBJ1-5, with no clear D. The CDR3 contains 14 residues. Trimming shortened V by 3 bases and J by 6 bases, and 12 bases separated the two germline ends. CDR3 bases: TGTGCCAGCAGTTTCGGGCTAATCTTTCAGCCCCAGCATTTT. It is translated as CASSFGLIFQPQHF.

The chain links TRBV11-2 to TRBJ2-1; D remains unclear. The germline CDR1 and CDR2 sequences are SGHAT and FQNNGV. V was shortened by 5 bases and J by 2 bases, with 13 bases between the two germline ends. CDR3 length: 15 residues. The DNA for the CDR3 is TGTGCCAGCAGCGCACTTACATCTACCTACAATGAGCAGTTCTTC. It yields the protein CASSALTSTYNEQFF.

The chain links TRBV6-2 or TRBV6-3 to TRBJ2-1; TRBD2 aligns across 10 bases. Germline-derived CDR1 and CDR2 are MNHEY and SVGEGT. CDR3 length equals 15 residues. V lost 7 bases to trimming and J lost 3 bases; unmatched junction nucleotides: 6. The chain's CDR3 is CASTSKRGGYNEQFF. The CDR3 DNA follows: TGTGCCAGCACTTCAAAGCGGGGGGGCTACAATGAGCAGTTCTTC.

V usage is TRBV9 and J usage is TRBJ2-3; 7 positions match TRBD2. There are 16 residues in the CDR3. Trimming took 0 bases from V and 3 from J; bases not matched to a gene: 7. Looked up from germline, CDR1 is SGDLS and CDR2 is YYNGEE. In DNA form, the CDR3 reads TGTGCCAGCAGCGTAGAAGTCCTAGCGGTGACAGATACGCAGTATTTT. Translation gives CASSVEVLAVTDTQYF.

As for this clonotype: This may be a read error, as it is one base from a much larger clone. The rearrangement links TRBV10-3 to TRBJ2-7; weak D call: TRBD2 (5 bases). The CDR3 length is 12 residues. Germline loops: CDR1 ENHRY, CDR2 SYGVKD. The CDR3 is CPISPRAYEQYF. The CDR3 coding sequence is TGTCCCATCAGTCCGAGGGCCTACGAGCAGTACTTC.

This clonotype was detected only a few times. The CDR3: CASSFSGYNEQFF. DNA for the CDR3: TGTGCCAGCAGTTTTTCGGGTTACAATGAGCAGTTCTTC. The gene calls are TRBV12-3 or TRBV12-4 and TRBJ2-1; D is unclear. Trimming took off 3 bases at V and 4 bases at J, with 7 bases between the two ends. The CDR3 is made up of 13 amino acids.

Turning to this clonotype: A much larger clone sits a single nucleotide away, making a read error possible. V gene TRBV29-1 combines with J gene TRBJ2-1; D possibly corresponds to TRBD1 (7 bases). The germline CDR1 and CDR2 sequences are SQVTM and ANQGSEA. This CDR3 has 15 residues. As DNA, the CDR3 is TGCAGCGTTGAACCTACGGAGGGGGCCCACAATCAGCAGTTCTTC. Translated: CSVEPTEGAHNQQFF.

V gene TRBV24-1 combines with J gene TRBJ2-1; TRBD2 agrees at 8 bases. Germline V gene lookup returns CDR1 KGHDR and CDR2 SFDVKD. With 3 bases clipped from V and 7 bases from J, the junction kept 13 bases outside the gene matches. The CDR3 sequence is 17 residues long. The CDR3 spells CATSDPGGAGVGNEQFF. CDR3 DNA sequence: TGTGCCACCAGTGATCCGGGAGGAGCGGGAGTGGGAAATGAGCAGTTCTTC.

This clonotype was recorded only once. This may stem from a read error, because a much larger clone lies one nucleotide away. J is TRBJ2-3 and V is TRBV5-8; no definite D call. CDR1 and CDR2 from the germline V gene are SGHTS and YDEGEE. The CDR3 is 14 residues long. Here the CDR3 DNA reads TGTGCCAGCTTCAATACTTGGCCCATAGATACGCAGAATTTT. It translates to CASFNTWPIDTQNF.